These 25 T cell receptor beta chains originate from one sample sequenced in a study of cytomegalovirus exposure and HLA in healthy donors. PCR was performed using 60 Vbeta and 13 Jbeta primers. Libraries were prepared by immunoSEQ multiplex PCR; TCRdb keeps only in-frame clonotypes and omits some of them. The listing contains about 150,000 clones. Sequencing was performed on PBMCs. Receptor source: a man younger than 40 in good health and CMV-seronegative.

This rearrangement joins TRBV6-5 to TRBJ2-7, with a tentative D call TRBD1 (6 bases). The germline V and J ends were trimmed by 0 bases and 5 bases, with 14 bases remaining between them. CDR1 and CDR2 from the germline V gene are MNHEY and SVGAGI. This CDR3 spans 15 amino acids. The CDR3 loop reads CASSYSRSGADEQYF. The DNA for the CDR3 is TGTGCCAGCAGTTACTCGCGCTCAGGGGCGGACGAGCAGTACTTC.

This chain's CDR3 is CASSSQLGDEETQYF. The CDR3 DNA is TGTGCCAGCAGCTCCCAACTAGGTGATGAAGAGACCCAGTACTTC. The chain combines TRBV7-2 with TRBJ2-5; the D gene is possibly TRBD2 (5 bases). CDR3 size: 15 residues. V lost 4 bases and J lost 3, with 15 bases in between. The germline V gene has CDR1 SGHTA and CDR2 FQGNSA.

The chain carries TRBV6-5 and TRBJ1-3, with D hard to call. Trimming took 5 bases from V and 1 from J, leaving 12 bases between them. Germline V CDR1 and CDR2: MNHEY, SVGAGI. CDR3 length: 15 residues. The chain's CDR3 is CASSRTISSGNTIYF. The DNA of the CDR3 is TGTGCCAGCAGTCGGACTATTTCTTCTGGAAACACCATATATTTT.

The rearrangement links TRBV6-5 to TRBJ2-1; TRBD2 matches at 8 bases. This CDR3 spans 13 amino acids. The ends lost 6 bases at V and 5 bases at J; junction bases unmatched: 3. Germline CDR1 and CDR2: MNHEY and SVGAGI. CDR3 DNA sequence: TGTGCCAGCAGCAAGCGGGAGCACAATGAGCAGTTCTTC. Its translation is CASSKREHNEQFF.

The rearrangement links TRBV19 to TRBJ2-5, with D possibly matching TRBD2 (5 bases). Germline CDR1 reads LNHDA; CDR2 reads SQIVND (reference sequence). The CDR3 contains 16 residues. Trimming cost V 2 bases and J 1 base, with 14 bases left between them. CDR3 residues: CASSILRGGVQETQYF. In DNA form, the CDR3 reads TGTGCCAGTAGTATACTCCGGGGTGGTGTCCAAGAGACCCAGTACTTC.

In DNA, the CDR3 is TGTGCCAGCAGCGGGGGGGGAGGGTACTACGAGCAGTACTTC. Its protein is CASSGGGGYYEQYF. This sequence joins TRBV11-3 and TRBJ2-7; 7 nucleotides match TRBD2. Germline V gene lookup returns CDR1 SGHNT and CDR2 YENEEA. The V gene end was trimmed by 5 bases and the J gene end by 3 bases; junction bases not matched to a gene: 7. This CDR3 is 14 amino acids long.

This chain connects TRBV5-1 to TRBJ2-3, with D possibly matching TRBD2 (5 bases). Trimming pared 7 bases from V and 2 bases from J, leaving 23 bases between. This CDR3 has 17 residues. Germline lookup yields CDR1 SGHRS and CDR2 YFSETQ. The CDR3 DNA sequence: TGCGCCAGCGGCTCCCCCGGGATTAGCGTAAACACAGATACGCAGTATTTT. Its translation is CASGSPGISVNTDTQYF.

This chain joins TRBV5-1 and TRBJ2-1; tentative D call: TRBD1 (6 bases). Germline V gene sequence: CDR1 SGHRS, CDR2 YFSETQ. The CDR3 is made up of 15 amino acids. V was shortened by 2 bases and J by 5 bases, with 14 bases between the two germline ends. DNA for the CDR3: TGCGCCAGCAGCTTAGGGGGAAGAGGCAACAATGAGCAGTTCTTC. Its translation: CASSLGGRGNNEQFF.

The chain carries TRBV5-1 and TRBJ2-7; possibly TRBD2 for D (6 bases). With 4 bases removed from V and 6 bases from J, the gap between germline ends came to 11 bases. There are 12 residues in the CDR3. The germline V gene has CDR1 SGHRS and CDR2 YFSETQ. The CDR3 bases are TGCGCCAGCAGCATGGGACTTTCCGAGCAGTACTTC. Residues: CASSMGLSEQYF.

The chain uses TRBV29-1 and TRBJ2-2; perhaps TRBD2 as D (5 bases). Per germline, CDR1 SQVTM and CDR2 ANQGSEA. CDR3 length: 17 residues. Trimming took 5 bases from V and 4 from J, leaving 23 bases between them. CDR3: CSVSKSGISEGTGELFF. As DNA, the CDR3 is TGCAGCGTTTCAAAGTCTGGTATAAGCGAGGGCACCGGGGAGCTGTTTTTT.

The chain is built from TRBV9 and TRBJ2-7; 9 bases match TRBD1. Germline CDR1 SGDLS, CDR2 YYNGEE. The CDR3 is 15 residues long. Trimming cost V 2 bases and J 3 bases; bases outside gene matches: 6. The CDR3 here is CASSVRTGANYEQYF. DNA for the CDR3: TGTGCCAGCAGCGTCAGGACAGGGGCTAACTACGAGCAGTACTTC.

The rearrangement links TRBV11-2 to TRBJ2-7; D gene ambiguous. CDR1 and CDR2 (germline): SGHAT, FQNNGV. Trimming took off 0 bases at V and 2 bases at J, with 8 bases between the two ends. CDR3 length equals 14 residues. The CDR3 DNA reads as TGTGCCAGCAGCTTAGACCGGAGTGCCTACGAGCAGTACTTC. Its protein product is CASSLDRSAYEQYF.

The V and J genes are TRBV5-4 and TRBJ2-5, with 8 bases aligning to TRBD1. The J call is in doubt because the DNA end fits TRBJ2-7 better. The CDR3 runs 14 residues. In germline, CDR1 is SGHNT, CDR2 YYREEE (reference sequence). The CDR3 is CASSPRTGQYEQYF. CDR3 nucleotide sequence: TGTGCCAGCAGCCCACGGACAGGGCAATACGAGCAGTACTTC.

The V call is TRBV2, the J call TRBJ2-7, with D perhaps matching TRBD1 (5 bases). Germline-derived CDR1 and CDR2 are SNHLY and FYNNEI. V lost 8 bases and J 3 bases, leaving 14 bases between the germline ends. The CDR3 runs 13 residues. CDR3 bases: TGTGCCAGCCGAGAGACAGAGATCTACGAGCAGTACTTC. This sequence encodes CASRETEIYEQYF.

This sequence joins TRBV2 and TRBJ1-2, with 8 bases fitting TRBD1. The CDR3 extends over 13 amino acids. Germline V gene data show CDR1 as SNHLY and CDR2 as FYNNEI. The V gene end was trimmed by 6 bases and the J gene end by 2 bases; junction bases not matched to a gene: 2. The CDR3 DNA follows: TGTGCCAGCAGGGGACAGGCGAACTATGGCTACACCTTC. It yields the protein CASRGQANYGYTF.

CDR3 protein: CASSRTGGGSGYTF. Written as DNA, the CDR3 is TGTGCCAGCAGCAGAACAGGGGGCGGTTCTGGCTACACCTTC. The genes are TRBV6-1 and TRBJ1-2; TRBD1 matches at 9 bases. The ends lost 6 bases at V and 7 bases at J; junction bases unmatched: 9. The CDR3 is 14 amino acids. Germline-derived CDR1 and CDR2 are MNHNS and SASEGT.

The chain links TRBV2 to TRBJ1-4; TRBD1 is a possible D gene (6 bases). The CDR3 contains 15 residues. V was clipped by 3 bases and J by 2 bases, with 10 bases between them. CDR1 and CDR2 (germline): SNHLY, FYNNEI. CDR3 amino acids: CASSDLGQTNEKLFF. The CDR3, as DNA: TGTGCCAGCAGTGATCTAGGACAGACTAATGAAAAACTGTTTTTT.

The chain joins TRBV6-4 to TRBJ1-1; D might be TRBD1 (5 bases). The V gene's germline CDR1 is MRHNA and CDR2 SNTAGT. Trimming removed 8 bases at V and 5 bases at J, with 15 bases between. This CDR3 comprises 13 residues. The CDR3 sequence: CASRGGAGTEAFF. As DNA, the CDR3 is TGTGCCAGCCGCGGCGGGGCAGGAACTGAAGCTTTCTTT.

The V gene is TRBV6-4, the J gene TRBJ2-3, with 7 bases identical to TRBD2. The germline V gene has CDR1 MRHNA and CDR2 SNTAGT. The V segment lost 2 bases and the J segment 3 bases; nucleotides outside the gene matches: 2. There are 14 residues in the CDR3. CDR3 sequence (DNA): TGTGCCAGCAGTGACGCGGGAGAGACAGATACGCAGTATTTT. Encoded protein: CASSDAGETDTQYF.

V is TRBV19 and J is TRBJ2-5; 13 positions agree with TRBD2. The closer fit of TRBJ2-7 to the DNA end suggests the J call may be wrong. The CDR3 consists of 15 residues. Germline V CDR1 and CDR2: LNHDA, SQIVND (reference sequence). This CDR3 is CASTTTSGRLSEQYF. Here the CDR3 DNA reads TGTGCCAGTACCACGACTAGCGGGAGGTTGTCCGAGCAGTACTTC.

The chain carries TRBV29-1 and TRBJ2-1, with TRBD1 matching over 10 bases. The junction had 22 bases not matched to a gene; V was cut back by 6 bases and J by 8 bases. CDR3 length: 18 amino acids. Germline V gives CDR1 SQVTM, CDR2 ANQGSEA. The CDR3 loop reads CSVEPQLLGTGETYEQFF. In nucleotides, the CDR3 is TGCAGCGTCGAACCCCAACTCCTCGGGACAGGGGAAACCTATGAGCAGTTCTTC.

The gene calls are TRBV5-1 and TRBJ1-3; D gene uncertain. CDR3 length: 13 amino acids. Germline V gene data show CDR1 as SGHRS and CDR2 as YFSETQ. V lost 6 bases to trimming and J lost 4 bases, with 11 bases between them. In DNA, the CDR3 is TGCGCCAGCACAACGGGATCCGGAAACACCATATATTTT. This codes for CASTTGSGNTIYF.

The V call is TRBV5-1, the J call TRBJ1-1, with a weak D call TRBD1 (5 bases). The germline V gene encodes CDR1 SGHRS and CDR2 YFSETQ. CDR3 length: 15 residues. Trimming pared 4 bases from V and 7 bases from J, leaving 20 bases between. The CDR3 loop is CASSAGPTLGGEAFF. For the CDR3, the DNA is TGCGCCAGCAGCGCGGGACCTACCTTGGGCGGTGAAGCTTTCTTT. The full variable domain, rest sourced from reference TRBV5-1 and TRBJ1-1, is KAGVTQTPRYLIKTRGQQVTLSCSPISGHRSVSWYQQTPGQGLQFLFEYFSETQRNKGNFPGRFSGRQFSNSRSEMNVSTLELGDSALYLCASSAGPTLGGEAFFGQGTRLTVV.

This chain uses TRBV11-3 with TRBJ2-7; D is unresolved. The CDR3 totals 13 residues. V lost 1 base to trimming and J lost 6 bases, with 10 bases between them. Germline V gene lookup returns CDR1 SGHNT and CDR2 YENEEA. The CDR3 bases are TGTGCCAGCAGCTTAGTTGCGGCGTCCGAGCAGTACTTC. Translating it yields CASSLVAASEQYF.

The CDR3 here is CASSLDLSGDYGYTF. The DNA of the CDR3 is TGTGCCAGCAGCTTAGATCTCTCGGGGGACTATGGCTACACCTTC. This rearrangement joins TRBV11-2 to TRBJ1-2; a possible D gene is TRBD1 (5 bases). The CDR3 has 15 residues. V was shortened by 0 bases and J by 3 bases, with 11 bases between the two germline ends. Germline loops: CDR1 SGHAT, CDR2 FQNNGV.